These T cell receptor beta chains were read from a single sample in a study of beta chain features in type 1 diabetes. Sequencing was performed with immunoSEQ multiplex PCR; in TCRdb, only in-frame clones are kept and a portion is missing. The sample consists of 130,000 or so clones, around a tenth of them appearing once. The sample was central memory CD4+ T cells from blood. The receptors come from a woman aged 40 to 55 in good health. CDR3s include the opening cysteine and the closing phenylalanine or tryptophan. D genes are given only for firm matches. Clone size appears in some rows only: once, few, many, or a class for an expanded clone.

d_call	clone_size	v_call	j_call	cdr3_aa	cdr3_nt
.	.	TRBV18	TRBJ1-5	CASSPSNQPQHF	TGTGCCAGCTCACCCTCCAATCAGCCCCAGCATTTT
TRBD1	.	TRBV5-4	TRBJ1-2	CASRSGQGTDGYTF	TGTGCCAGCAGGTCGGGACAGGGTACCGATGGCTACACCTTC
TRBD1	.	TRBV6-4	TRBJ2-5	CASSRDRGVSLGETQYF	TGTGCCAGCAGCAGGGACAGGGGAGTTTCTTTGGGAGAGACCCAGTACTTC
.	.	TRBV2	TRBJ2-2	CASVQAGLPNTGELFF	TGTGCCAGCGTTCAGGCCGGACTACCTAACACCGGGGAGCTGTTTTTT
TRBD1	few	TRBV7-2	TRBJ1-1	CASSLPLGQITEAFF	TGTGCCAGCAGTCTCCCCCTGGGACAGATCACTGAAGCTTTCTTT
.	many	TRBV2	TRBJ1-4	CASSERGIEKLFF	TGTGCCAGCAGTGAAAGAGGGATCGAAAAACTGTTTTTT
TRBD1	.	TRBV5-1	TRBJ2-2	CASSRTGVATGELFF	TGCGCCAGCAGCAGGACAGGGGTAGCCACCGGGGAGCTGTTTTTT
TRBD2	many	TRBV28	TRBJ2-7	CASRLTGTSGSYEQYF	TGTGCCAGCAGGCTCACCGGGACTAGCGGATCCTACGAGCAGTACTTC
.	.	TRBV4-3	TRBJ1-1	CASSRGGASTEAFF	TGCGCCAGCAGCCGGGGGGGGGCGAGCACTGAAGCTTTCTTT
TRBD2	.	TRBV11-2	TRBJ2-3	CASSLWRGKSTDTQYF	TGTGCCAGCAGCTTATGGCGGGGGAAAAGCACAGATACGCAGTATTTT
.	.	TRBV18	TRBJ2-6	CASSELQGSGANVLTF	TGTGCCAGCTCGGAGCTACAGGGCTCTGGGGCCAACGTCCTGACTTTC
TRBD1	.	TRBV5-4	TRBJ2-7	CASSPRDRDEQYF	TGTGCCAGCAGCCCTAGGGACAGGGACGAGCAGTACTTC
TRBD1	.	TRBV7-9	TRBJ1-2	CASSWGTESFRVTF	TGTGCCAGCAGCTGGGGGACAGAGTCATTCCGTGTCACCTTC
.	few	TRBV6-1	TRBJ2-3	CASSQKTSSTDTQYF	TGTGCCAGCAGTCAGAAGACTAGTTCCACAGATACGCAGTATTTT
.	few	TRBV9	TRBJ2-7	CASSLDTLSSYEQYF	TGTGCCAGCAGCCTCGACACGTTAAGCTCCTACGAGCAGTACTTC
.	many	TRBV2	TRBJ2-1	CASSAQVWNYNEQFF	TGTGCCAGCAGTGCCCAGGTTTGGAACTACAATGAGCAGTTCTTC
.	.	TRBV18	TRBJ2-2	CASSPGRTGELFF	TGTGCCAGCTCACCGGGGCGGACCGGGGAGCTGTTTTTT
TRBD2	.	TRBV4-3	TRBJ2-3	CASSRLAGTDTQYF	TGCGCCAGCAGCCGTCTAGCGGGCACAGATACGCAGTATTTT
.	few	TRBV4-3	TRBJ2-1	CASSQWRAYNEQFF	TGCGCCAGCAGCCAGTGGAGGGCGTACAATGAGCAGTTCTTC
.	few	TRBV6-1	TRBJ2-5	CAISEASQETQYF	TGTGCCATCAGTGAGGCTAGCCAAGAGACCCAGTACTTC
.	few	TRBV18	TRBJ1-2	CASSPQTVPNYGYTF	TGTGCCAGCTCACCACAGACAGTACCTAACTATGGCTACACCTTC
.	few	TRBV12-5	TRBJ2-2	CASGLAGTGELFF	TGTGCTAGTGGTTTGGCGGGCACCGGGGAGCTGTTTTTT
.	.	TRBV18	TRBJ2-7	CASSPPGRNEQYF	TGTGCCAGCTCACCACCGGGGCGAAACGAGCAGTACTTC
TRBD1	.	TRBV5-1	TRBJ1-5	CASSLGDRDQPQHF	TGCGCCAGCAGCTTGGGGGACAGGGATCAGCCCCAGCATTTT
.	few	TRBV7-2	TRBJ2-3	CASSLRATGADTQYF	TGTGCCAGCAGCCTGAGGGCCACGGGCGCAGATACGCAGTATTTT
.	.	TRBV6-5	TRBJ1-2	CASLYGYTF	TGTGCCAGTCTATATGGCTACACCTTC
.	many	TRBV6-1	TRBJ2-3	CASSVSRPGWDTQYF	TGTGCCAGCAGTGTGAGCCGCCCGGGGTGGGATACGCAGTATTTT
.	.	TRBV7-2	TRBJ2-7	CASSLGGGPGEQYF	TGTGCCAGCAGCCTAGGCGGGGGCCCGGGCGAGCAGTACTTC
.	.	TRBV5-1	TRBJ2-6	CASSLQTVTSGANVLTF	TGCGCCAGCAGCTTGCAGACAGTGACATCCGGGGCCAACGTCCTGACTTTC
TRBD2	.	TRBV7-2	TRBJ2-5	CASSSNSGGAETQYF	TGTGCCAGCAGCTCCAATAGCGGGGGGGCAGAGACCCAGTACTTC
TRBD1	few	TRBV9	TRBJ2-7	CASSSDRGPQYF	TGTGCCAGCAGCTCGGACAGGGGACCGCAGTACTTC
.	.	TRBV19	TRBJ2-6	CASSIEINVLTF	TGTGCCAGTAGTATAGAAATAAACGTCCTGACTTTC
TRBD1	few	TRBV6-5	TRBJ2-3	CASSGQGATDTQYF	TGTGCCAGCAGTGGACAGGGAGCCACAGATACGCAGTATTTT
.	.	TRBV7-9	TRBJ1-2	CASSPLGGNGYTF	TGTGCCAGCAGCCCCCTCGGGGGAAATGGCTACACCTTC
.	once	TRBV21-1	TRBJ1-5	CASSKAQWADRNNQPQQF	TGTGCCAGCAGCAAAGCGCAGTGGGCTGATAGAAACAATCAGCCCCAGCAGTTT
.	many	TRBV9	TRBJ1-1	CASSVEMRTEAFF	TGTGCCAGCAGCGTAGAAATGCGCACTGAAGCTTTCTTT
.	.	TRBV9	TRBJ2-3	CASSVGSVGTDTQYF	TGTGCCAGCAGCGTAGGTAGTGTGGGCACAGATACGCAGTATTTT
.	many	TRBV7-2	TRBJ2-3	CASSLSDRAGNTQYF	TGTGCCAGCAGCTTAAGTGATCGCGCCGGGAATACGCAGTATTTT
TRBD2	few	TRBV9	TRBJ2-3	CASSVTGTSGGVSDTQYF	TGTGCCAGCAGCGTCACCGGGACTAGCGGGGGGGTCTCAGATACGCAGTATTTT
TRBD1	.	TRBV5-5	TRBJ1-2	CASSYPTGGGGYTF	TGTGCCAGCAGTTACCCGACAGGGGGTGGGGGCTACACCTTC
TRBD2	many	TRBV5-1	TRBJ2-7	CASRENSGRSYEQYF	TGCGCCAGCAGGGAAAATAGCGGGCGCTCCTACGAGCAGTACTTC
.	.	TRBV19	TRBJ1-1	CASSLDRDTEAFF	TGTGCCAGTAGTTTAGACCGGGACACTGAAGCTTTCTTT
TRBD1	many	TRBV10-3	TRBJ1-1	CAISEGTGGGRAFF	TGTGCCATCAGTGAGGGGACAGGAGGTGGCAGAGCTTTCTTT
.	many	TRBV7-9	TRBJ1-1	CASSTQGNTEAFF	TGTGCCAGCAGCACACAGGGGAACACTGAAGCTTTCTTT
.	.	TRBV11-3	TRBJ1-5	CGGEPQHF	TGTGGGGGAGAGCCCCAGCATTTT
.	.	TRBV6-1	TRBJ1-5	CASRDGQSNQPQHF	TGTGCCAGCAGGGATGGACAGAGCAATCAGCCCCAGCATTTT
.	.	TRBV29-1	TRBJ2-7	CSVVNPGVYEQYF	TGCAGCGTTGTTAACCCAGGGGTCTACGAGCAGTACTTC
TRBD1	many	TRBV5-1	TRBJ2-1	CASSFAGGSYNEQFF	TGCGCCAGCAGCTTCGCAGGGGGCTCCTACAATGAGCAGTTCTTC
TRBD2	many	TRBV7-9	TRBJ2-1	CASSLATSGGTNEQFF	TGTGCCAGCAGCTTAGCGACTAGCGGGGGGACAAATGAGCAGTTCTTC
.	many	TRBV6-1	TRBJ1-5	CAEGTGRPQHF	TGTGCCGAGGGCACTGGTCGGCCCCAGCATTTT
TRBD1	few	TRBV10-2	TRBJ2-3	CASREQGRTDTQYF	TGCGCCAGCAGGGAACAGGGGCGGACAGATACGCAGTATTTT
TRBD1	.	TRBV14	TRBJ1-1	CASSPRQGFPLNTEAFF	TGTGCCAGCAGCCCCCGACAGGGCTTCCCGTTGAACACTGAAGCTTTCTTT
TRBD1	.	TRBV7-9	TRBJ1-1	CASRRQGDTEAFF	TGTGCCAGCAGGCGACAGGGTGACACTGAAGCTTTCTTT